The text below deals with one T cell receptor (beta chain). Time point noted: newly diagnosed GD, antithyroid drugs for less than 3 months. Extracted PBMC RNA gave rise to the TCR library. To make TCR beta libraries, researchers used iRepertoire HTBI primers and Arm-PCR of CDR3 regions. A single record per CDR3 protein comes from TCRdb applying MiXCR to the multiplex PCR reads. In the table there are about 620,000 distinct CDR3 sequences, roughly 15% of which are singletons. CDR1 KGHSH and CDR2 LQKENI come from the germline V gene. The V gene end was trimmed by 4 bases and the J gene end by 3 bases; junction bases not matched to a gene: 2. The CDR3 length is 15 residues. These data come from a study of regulatory T cells in long-lasting Graves disease. The same specimen was also included in a second study, on T cells in Graves' hyperthyroidism and ophthalmopathy.

The sample in question was peripheral blood mononuclear cells (PBMCs), obtained at new diagnosis, from a patient treated with antithyroid drugs. V gene TRBV18 combines with J gene TRBJ1-4, with 10 bases fitting TRBD1. This receptor was obtained from a woman aged 25 to 39 with Graves disease. The CDR3: CASSRDRGPNEKLFF. DNA of the CDR3: TGTGCCAGCTCACGAGACAGGGGGCCTAATGAAAAACTGTTTTTT.